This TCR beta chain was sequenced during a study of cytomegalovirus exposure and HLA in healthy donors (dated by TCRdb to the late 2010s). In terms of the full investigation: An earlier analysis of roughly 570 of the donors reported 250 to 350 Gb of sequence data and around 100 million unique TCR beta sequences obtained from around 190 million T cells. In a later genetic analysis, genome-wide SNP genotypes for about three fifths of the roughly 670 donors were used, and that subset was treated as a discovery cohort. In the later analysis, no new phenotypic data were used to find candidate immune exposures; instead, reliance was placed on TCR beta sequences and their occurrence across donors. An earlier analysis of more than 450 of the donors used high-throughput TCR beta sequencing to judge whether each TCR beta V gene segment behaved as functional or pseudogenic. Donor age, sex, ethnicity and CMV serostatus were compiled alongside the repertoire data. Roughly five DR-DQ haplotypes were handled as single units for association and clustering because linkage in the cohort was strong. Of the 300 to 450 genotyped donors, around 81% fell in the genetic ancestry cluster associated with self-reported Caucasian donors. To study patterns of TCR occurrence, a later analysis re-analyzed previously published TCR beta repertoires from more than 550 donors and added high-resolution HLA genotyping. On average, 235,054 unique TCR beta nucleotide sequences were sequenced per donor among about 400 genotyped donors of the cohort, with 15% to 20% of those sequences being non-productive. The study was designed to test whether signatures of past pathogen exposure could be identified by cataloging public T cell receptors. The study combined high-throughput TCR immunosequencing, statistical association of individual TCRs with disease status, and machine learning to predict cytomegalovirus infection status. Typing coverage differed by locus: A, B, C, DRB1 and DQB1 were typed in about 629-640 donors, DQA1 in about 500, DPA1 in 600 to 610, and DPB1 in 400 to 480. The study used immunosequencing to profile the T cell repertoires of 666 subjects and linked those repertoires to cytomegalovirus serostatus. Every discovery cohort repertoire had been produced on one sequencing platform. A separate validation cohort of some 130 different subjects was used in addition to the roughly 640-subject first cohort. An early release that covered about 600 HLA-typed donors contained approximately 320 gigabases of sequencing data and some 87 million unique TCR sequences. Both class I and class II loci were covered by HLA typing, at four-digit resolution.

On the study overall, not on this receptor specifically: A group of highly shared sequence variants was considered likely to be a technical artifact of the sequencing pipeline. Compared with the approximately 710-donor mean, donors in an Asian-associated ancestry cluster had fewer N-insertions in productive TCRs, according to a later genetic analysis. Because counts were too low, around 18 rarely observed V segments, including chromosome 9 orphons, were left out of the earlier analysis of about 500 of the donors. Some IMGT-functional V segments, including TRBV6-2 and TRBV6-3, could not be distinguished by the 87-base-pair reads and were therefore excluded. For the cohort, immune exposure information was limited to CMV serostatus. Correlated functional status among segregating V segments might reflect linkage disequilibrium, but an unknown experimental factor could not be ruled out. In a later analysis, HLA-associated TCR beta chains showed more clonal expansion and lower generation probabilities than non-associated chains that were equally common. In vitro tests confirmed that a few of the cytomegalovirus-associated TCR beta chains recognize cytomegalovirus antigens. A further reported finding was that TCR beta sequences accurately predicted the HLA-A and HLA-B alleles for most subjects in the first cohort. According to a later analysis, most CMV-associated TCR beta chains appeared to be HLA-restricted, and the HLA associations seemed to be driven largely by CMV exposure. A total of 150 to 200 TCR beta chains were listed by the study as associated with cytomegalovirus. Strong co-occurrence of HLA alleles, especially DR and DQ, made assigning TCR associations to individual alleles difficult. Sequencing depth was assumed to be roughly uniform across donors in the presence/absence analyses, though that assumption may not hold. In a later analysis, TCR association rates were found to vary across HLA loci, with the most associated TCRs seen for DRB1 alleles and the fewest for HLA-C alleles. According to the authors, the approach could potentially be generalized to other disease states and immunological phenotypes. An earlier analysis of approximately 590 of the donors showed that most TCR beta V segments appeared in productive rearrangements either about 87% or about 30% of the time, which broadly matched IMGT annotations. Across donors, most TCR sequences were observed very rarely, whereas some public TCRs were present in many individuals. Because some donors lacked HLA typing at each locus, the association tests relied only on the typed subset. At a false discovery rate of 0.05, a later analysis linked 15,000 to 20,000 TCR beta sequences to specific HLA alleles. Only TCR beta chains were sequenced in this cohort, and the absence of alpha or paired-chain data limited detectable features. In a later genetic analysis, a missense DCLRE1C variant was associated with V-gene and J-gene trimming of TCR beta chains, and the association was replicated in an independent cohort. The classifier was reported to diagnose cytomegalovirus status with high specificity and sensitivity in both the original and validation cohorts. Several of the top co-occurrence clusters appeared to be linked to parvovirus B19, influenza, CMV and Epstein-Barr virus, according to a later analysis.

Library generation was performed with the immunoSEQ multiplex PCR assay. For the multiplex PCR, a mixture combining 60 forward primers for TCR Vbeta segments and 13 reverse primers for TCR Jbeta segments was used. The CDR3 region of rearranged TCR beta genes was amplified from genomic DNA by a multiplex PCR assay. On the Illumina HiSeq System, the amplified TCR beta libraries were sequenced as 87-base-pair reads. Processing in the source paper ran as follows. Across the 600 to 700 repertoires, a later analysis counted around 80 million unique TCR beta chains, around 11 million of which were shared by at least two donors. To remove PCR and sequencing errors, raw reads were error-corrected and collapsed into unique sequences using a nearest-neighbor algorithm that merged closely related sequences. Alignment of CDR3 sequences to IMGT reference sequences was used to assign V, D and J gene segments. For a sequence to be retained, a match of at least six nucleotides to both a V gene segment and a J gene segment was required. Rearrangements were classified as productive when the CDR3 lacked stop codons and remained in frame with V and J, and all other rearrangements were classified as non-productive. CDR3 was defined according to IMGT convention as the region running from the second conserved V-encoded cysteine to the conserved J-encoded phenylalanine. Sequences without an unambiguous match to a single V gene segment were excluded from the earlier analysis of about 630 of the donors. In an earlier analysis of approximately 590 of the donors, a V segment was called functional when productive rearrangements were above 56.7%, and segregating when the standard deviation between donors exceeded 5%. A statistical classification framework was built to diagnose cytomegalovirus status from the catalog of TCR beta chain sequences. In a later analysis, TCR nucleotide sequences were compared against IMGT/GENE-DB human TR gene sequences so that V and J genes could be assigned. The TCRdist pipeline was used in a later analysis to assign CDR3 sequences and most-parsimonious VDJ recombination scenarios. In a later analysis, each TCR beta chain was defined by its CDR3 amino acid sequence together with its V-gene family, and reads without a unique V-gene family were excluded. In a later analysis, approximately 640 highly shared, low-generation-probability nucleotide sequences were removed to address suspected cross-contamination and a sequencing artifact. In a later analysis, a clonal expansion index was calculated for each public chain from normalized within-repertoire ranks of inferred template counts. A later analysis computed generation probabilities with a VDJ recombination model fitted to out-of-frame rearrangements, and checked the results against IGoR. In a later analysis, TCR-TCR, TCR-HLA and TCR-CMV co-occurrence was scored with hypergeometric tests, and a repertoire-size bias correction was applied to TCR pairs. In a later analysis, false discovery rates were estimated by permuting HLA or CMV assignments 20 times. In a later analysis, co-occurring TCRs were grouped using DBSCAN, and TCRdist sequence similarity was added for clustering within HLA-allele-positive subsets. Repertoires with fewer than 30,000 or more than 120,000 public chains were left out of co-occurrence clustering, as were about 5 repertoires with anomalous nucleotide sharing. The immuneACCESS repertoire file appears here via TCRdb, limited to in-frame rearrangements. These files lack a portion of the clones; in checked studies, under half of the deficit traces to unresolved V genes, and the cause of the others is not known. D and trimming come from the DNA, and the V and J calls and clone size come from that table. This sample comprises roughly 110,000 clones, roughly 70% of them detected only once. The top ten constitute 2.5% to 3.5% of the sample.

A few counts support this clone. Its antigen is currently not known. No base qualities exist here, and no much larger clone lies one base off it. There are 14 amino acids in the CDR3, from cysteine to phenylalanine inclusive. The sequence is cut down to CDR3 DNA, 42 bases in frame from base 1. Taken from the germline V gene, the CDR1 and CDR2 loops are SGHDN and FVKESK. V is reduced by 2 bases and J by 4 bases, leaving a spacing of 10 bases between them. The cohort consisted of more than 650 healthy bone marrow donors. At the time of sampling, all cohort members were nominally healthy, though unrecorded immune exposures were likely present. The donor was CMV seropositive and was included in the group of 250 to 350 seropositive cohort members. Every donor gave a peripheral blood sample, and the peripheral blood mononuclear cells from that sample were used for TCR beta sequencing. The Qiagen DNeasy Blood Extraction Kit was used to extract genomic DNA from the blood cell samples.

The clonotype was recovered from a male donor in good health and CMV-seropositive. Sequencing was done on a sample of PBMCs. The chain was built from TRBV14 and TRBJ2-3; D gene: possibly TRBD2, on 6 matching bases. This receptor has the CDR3 CASSQLTGADTQYF. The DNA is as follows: TGTGCCAGCAGCCAATTAACGGGGGCAGATACGCAGTATTTT.